What follows is one T cell receptor beta chain and its context. The antigen remains unidentified. This entry belongs to a study of T cells in pancreatic ductal adenocarcinoma. The selected patients with pancreatic ductal adenocarcinoma had surgery but no neoadjuvant therapy. Germline CDR1 MNHEY, CDR2 SVGAGI. The CDR3 covers 13 residues. Trimming stripped 5 bases from V and 0 bases from J, with 5 bases between. The repertoire was sequenced with immunoSEQ multiplex PCR; TCRdb's copy has only in-frame clones and lacks some. The sample carries 15,000 to 20,000 clones, about nine tenths recorded once. Study-wide results and limits: Results skew toward the minority of patients with early-stage disease. Compared with tumor, blood showed more total productive templates and roughly 8-fold more clonotypes. No significant tumor-blood clonality difference; means were about 0.1 and 0.07. Comparisons of tumor and blood clonality may show falsely lower tumor diversity.

This chain joins TRBV6-5 and TRBJ1-5; D is ambiguous. The TCR originated in a human donor with pancreatic ductal adenocarcinoma. Sample: PBMCs. The CDR3 sequence is CASSPYSNQPQHF. DNA for the CDR3: TGTGCCAGCAGTCCTTATAGCAATCAGCCCCAGCATTTT.